These 8 T cell receptor beta chains were all obtained from the same sample, sequenced in a study of T cells in Graves' hyperthyroidism and ophthalmopathy. From RNA transcripts, TCR beta CDR3 regions were amplified. In the first-round RT-PCR of the TCR CDR3, the HTBI primer set was used. From the multiplex PCR reads, TCRdb called clonotypes with MiXCR, one entry per CDR3 protein. The sample lists about 590,000 distinct CDR3 sequences, around a sixth occurring once. The sequencing input was blood. Receptors originate from a woman aged 25-40 years with Graves' hyperthyroidism.

The V gene is TRBV24-1, the J gene TRBJ1-1; no definite D call. CDR3 length: 14 amino acids. The germline V and J ends were trimmed by 3 bases and 10 bases, with 17 bases remaining between them. Per germline, CDR1 KGHDR and CDR2 SFDVKD. The CDR3 DNA sequence: TGTGCCACCAGTGATCCCCAAGGATCTGTGGGAGCTTTCTTT. Its translation is CATSDPQGSVGAFF.

This clonotype was counted at least ten times. The gene calls are TRBV27 and TRBJ1-2, with D unclear. Germline-derived CDR1 and CDR2 are MNHEY and SMNVEV (reference sequence). CDR3 length equals 12 residues. V shed 4 bases and J shed 4 bases, with 7 bases lying between them. CDR3 residues: CASSSGPYGYTF. CDR3 nucleotides: TGTGCCAGCAGTTCCGGCCCCTATGGCTACACCTTC.

This clonotype was seen many times. V and J are TRBV28 and TRBJ1-2, with 9 bases matching TRBD1. V lost 5 bases, J lost 7 bases, and 11 bases stayed unmatched. The CDR3 is made up of 15 amino acids. Germline values: CDR1 MDHEN, CDR2 SYDVKM. This CDR3 is CASSRLRDRVSGYTF. The CDR3 region has the DNA TGTGCCAGCAGTCGCCTCCGGGACAGGGTTAGTGGCTACACCTTC.

This clonotype has a handful of counts. CDR3 DNA sequence: TGTGCCAGCAGTTACCGGACAGGCGAGCAGTACTTC. Protein: CASSYRTGEQYF. The rearrangement uses TRBV6-6 and TRBJ2-7, with 7 bases matching TRBD1. J gave up 6 bases and V 2 bases, and 1 base lay outside the gene matches. The germline V gene encodes CDR1 MNHNY and CDR2 SVGAGI (reference sequence). The CDR3 has 12 amino acids.

This clonotype was detected many times. The chain combines TRBV6-5 with TRBJ1-6; 8 positions match TRBD1. The CDR3 contains 17 residues. V shed 3 bases, J shed 10 bases, and the junction held 14 bases outside the gene matches. CDR1 is MNHEY and CDR2 is SVGAGI in the germline V gene. CDR3 DNA: TGTGCCAGCAGTTATTCGAGGACAGGGAGGGGCCAATCACCCCTCCACTTT. Protein: CASSYSRTGRGQSPLHF.

Ten or more counts support this clonotype. This chain links TRBV6-1 with TRBJ2-3, with D tentatively TRBD1 or TRBD2 (5 bases each). The CDR3 is 15 residues long. Germline assignment: CDR1 MNHNS and CDR2 SASEGT. The ends were cut back, 5 bases at V and 4 bases at J, with 16 bases in the middle. The CDR3 nucleotides are TGTGCCAGCAGTTACTATCGGGACGAAGCAGATACGCAGTATTTT. This encodes CASSYYRDEADTQYF.

This clonotype was counted a few times. The chain links TRBV12-3 or TRBV12-4 to TRBJ2-1; 14 bases are shared with TRBD2. The junction had 7 bases not matched to a gene; V was cut back by 5 bases and J by 4 bases. The CDR3 runs 17 residues. The CDR3 loop is CASSPGTSGSRYNEQFF. The CDR3 bases are TGTGCCAGCAGTCCCGGGACTAGCGGGAGCAGGTACAATGAGCAGTTCTTC.

This chain uses TRBV7-9 with TRBJ2-3; the D call may be TRBD1 or TRBD2 (7 bases each). CDR3 length equals 15 residues. Trimming removed 5 bases from V and 6 bases from J, with 18 bases in between. The germline V gene has CDR1 SEHNR and CDR2 FQNEAQ (reference sequence). DNA of the CDR3: TGTGCCAGCAGCCCCAGGGGGAGGGTCCAGGATACGCAGTATTTT. Residues: CASSPRGRVQDTQYF.